What follows are 6 T cell receptor beta chains derived from one specimen sequenced in a study of CD8 T cells in Susac syndrome. The RNA, roughly 0.5 to 1 ug, was put through reverse transcription using random hexamers. MiXCR was run by TCRdb on the immunoSEQ multiplex PCR reads, yielding one entry per CDR3 protein. The sample lists 150,000 to 200,000 distinct CDR3 sequences, less than 95% occurring once. Specimen: CD4+ T cells from PBMCs. The receptors come from a human donor with multiple sclerosis.

The CDR3 here is CASSLFGQDEEKLFF. In nucleotides, the CDR3 is TGTGCCAGCAGCTTGTTCGGACAGGATGAGGAAAAACTGTTTTTT. The V gene is TRBV5-6, the J gene TRBJ1-4; 7 nucleotides align to TRBD1. V gave up 1 base and J gave up 8 bases; unmatched junction bases: 8. This CDR3 has 15 residues. The germline CDR1 and CDR2 sequences are SGHDT and YYEEEE.

J is TRBJ2-5 and V is TRBV29-1; possibly TRBD1 for D (6 bases). V lost 0 bases and J 6 bases, leaving 14 bases between the germline ends. The germline V gene has CDR1 SQVTM and CDR2 ANQGSEA. This CDR3 is built from 14 residues. CDR3 residues: CSVEEAGDLKTQYF. The CDR3 DNA is TGCAGCGTTGAAGAGGCAGGGGATCTTAAGACCCAGTACTTC. The variable domain in full, completed from reference TRBV29-1 and TRBJ2-5, reads SAVISQKPSRDICQRGTSLTIQCQVDSQVTMMFWYRQQPGQSLTLIATANQGSEATYESGFVIDKFPISRPNLTFSTLTVSNMSPEDSSIYLCSVEEAGDLKTQYFGPGTRLLVL.

This rearrangement joins TRBV30 to TRBJ2-2; D is ambiguous. CDR3 length: 13 residues. The V end was cut by 2 bases, the J end by 2 bases, with 6 bases between. Germline-derived CDR1 and CDR2 are GTSNPN and SVGIG (reference sequence). CDR3 in DNA: TGTGCCTGGAGTTCACTCAACACCGGGGAGCTGTTTTTT. Residues: CAWSSLNTGELFF.

This clonotype came up once. The chain carries TRBV14 and TRBJ1-1; TRBD1 is a possible D gene (5 bases). Germline values: CDR1 SGHDN, CDR2 FVKESK. The length of the CDR3 is 16 residues. V dropped 4 bases and J dropped 0 bases, with 15 bases sitting between them. The CDR3 region is CASSPATGTMNTEAFF. The CDR3 nucleotides are TGTGCCAGCAGCCCAGCGACGGGGACTATGAACACTGAAGCTTTCTTT.

A single count supports this clonotype. The CDR3 loop reads CASSQRSTDTQYF. Written as DNA, the CDR3 is TGCGCCAGCAGCCAACGAAGCACAGATACGCAGTATTTT. The V and J genes are TRBV4-1 and TRBJ2-3; D remains unclear. V lost 2 bases, J lost 0 bases, and 3 bases lay in between. This CDR3 has 13 residues. The germline CDR1 and CDR2 sequences are MGHRA and YSYEKL.

The DNA for the CDR3 is TGTGCCAGCAGTCAGTACCTGGCGGAGACCCAGTACTTC. Protein product: CASSQYLAETQYF. V usage is TRBV27 and J usage is TRBJ2-5; D is ambiguous. Per germline, CDR1 MNHEY and CDR2 SMNVEV (reference sequence). Trimming cost V 5 bases and J 5 bases, with 12 bases left between them. The length of the CDR3 is 13 residues.